Presented here are 3 T cell receptor beta chains from one specimen sequenced in a study of T cell responses to AZD1222 COVID-19 vaccine (dated by TCRdb to the early 2020s). The time point label here, explained by the study, means: baseline before first vaccination. Libraries were built with the immunoSEQ multiplex PCR assay. What TCRdb holds here is the immuneACCESS table cut down to in-frame rearrangements. Part of the clones is not present; checked against another copy, under half of the missing clones reflect an unresolved V gene, and the others are unexplained. The sample table records tens of thousands of clones; over 85% of these occur just once. The ten largest make up around 3% of the sample. The material was peripheral blood, obtained on day 0 of AZD1222 vaccination. The origin of the receptors is an adult in good health.

The CDR3 is CASALRSKNTEAFF. CDR3 DNA: TGTGCCAGCGCTTTACGGTCAAAGAACACTGAAGCTTTCTTT. The chain employs TRBV28 and TRBJ1-1, with no clear D. Trimming removed 8 bases at V and 1 base at J, with 14 bases between. The CDR3 is 14 residues long. Per germline, CDR1 MDHEN and CDR2 SYDVKM.

The V and J genes are TRBV14 and TRBJ2-7; D remains ambiguous. The CDR3 runs to 13 residues. Trimming shortened V by 1 base and J by 3 bases, and 7 bases separated the two germline ends. Germline CDR1 and CDR2: SGHDN and FVKESK. The CDR3 region has the DNA TGTGCCAGCAGCCAAGGCCCTCGCTACGAGCAGTACTTC. Amino acids: CASSQGPRYEQYF.

This clone showed up just once. The chain joins TRBV2 to TRBJ1-5, with D unclear. The CDR3 sequence is 13 residues long. The germline V and J ends were trimmed by 4 bases and 7 bases, with 11 bases remaining between them. CDR1 is SNHLY and CDR2 is FYNNEI in the germline V gene. The CDR3 reads CASSAGIGQPQHF. The CDR3 DNA reads TGTGCCAGCAGTGCTGGGATTGGCCAGCCCCAGCATTTT.